Below are 12 T cell receptor beta chains sequenced from a single sample in a study of blood T cell repertoires in COVID-19. TCRdb's copy holds only in-frame clones and misses some; the assay was immunoSEQ multiplex PCR. This repertoire shows hundreds of thousands of clones, 85% to 90% found once; its top ten account for more than 0.95%. The sample consisted of PBMCs or T cells enriched from blood (not recorded which). These receptors came from a young man who had recovered from COVID-19.

This clone showed up just a few times. The chain recombines TRBV5-6 with TRBJ2-4, with D uncertain. Trimming stripped 3 bases from V and 8 bases from J, with 15 bases between. CDR3 length: 14 residues. Germline loops: CDR1 SGHDT, CDR2 YYEEEE. In nucleotides, the CDR3 is TGTGCCAGCAGCTCCTGGAGTAATTCTGACATTCAGTACTTC. Its protein is CASSSWSNSDIQYF. The complete variable domain, with remaining parts taken from reference TRBV5-6 and TRBJ2-4, reads DAGVTQSPTHLIKTRGQQVTLRCSPKSGHDTVSWYQQALGQGPQFIFQYYEEEERQRGNFPDRFSGHQFPNYSSELNVNALLLGDSALYLCASSSWSNSDIQYFGAGTRLSVL.

This chain connects TRBV14 to TRBJ1-2; D may be TRBD1 (6 bases). Trimming took 4 bases from V and 7 from J, leaving 19 bases between them. Per germline, CDR1 SGHDN and CDR2 FVKESK. The CDR3 is 15 amino acids. The CDR3 spells CASSPTLAQGPGYTF. DNA of the CDR3: TGTGCCAGCAGCCCTACCTTGGCACAGGGTCCTGGCTACACCTTC.

This chain links TRBV6-6 with TRBJ2-5; tentatively, D is TRBD2 (6 bases). The CDR3 extends over 12 amino acids. Germline V CDR1 and CDR2: MNHNY, SVGAGI (reference sequence). Trimming removed 6 bases at V and 2 bases at J, with 7 bases between. The CDR3 sequence is CASSRGQETQYF. CDR3 coding DNA: TGTGCCAGCAGCCGGGGGCAAGAGACCCAGTACTTC.

V and J are TRBV4-2 and TRBJ2-1; D is undetermined. V dropped 1 base and J dropped 7 bases, with 5 bases sitting between them. The CDR3 sequence is 12 residues long. CDR1 is LGHNA, CDR2 YNFKEQ, per germline. In DNA, the CDR3 is TGTGCCAGCAGCCAAGCCGGGAATGAGCAGTTCTTC. Translated: CASSQAGNEQFF.

The chain recombines TRBV6-9 with TRBJ1-4, with TRBD1 matching 8 bases. Per germline, CDR1 MNHGY and CDR2 SVAAGI. Trimming at V came to 8 bases and at J to 6 bases, leaving 5 bases not matched to a gene. This CDR3 has 13 amino acids. The CDR3 protein is CASPDRGDEKLFF. The DNA for the CDR3 is TGTGCCAGCCCCGACAGGGGTGATGAAAAACTGTTTTTT.

The V gene is TRBV10-3, the J gene TRBJ2-1, with 9 bases identical to TRBD1. V dropped 2 bases and J dropped 2; count of bases not matched to a gene: 1. The CDR3 contains 15 residues. The germline CDR1 and CDR2 sequences are ENHRY and SYGVKD. The CDR3 loop is CAISEGTGTYNEQFF. The CDR3 bases are TGTGCCATCAGTGAGGGGACAGGGACCTACAATGAGCAGTTCTTC.

V usage is TRBV18 and J usage is TRBJ2-2; 8 bases align to TRBD2. Germline loops: CDR1 KGHSH, CDR2 LQKENI. V lost 1 base to trimming and J lost 5 bases; unmatched junction nucleotides: 12. This CDR3 comprises 18 residues. The CDR3 DNA sequence: TGTGCCAGCTCACCACGCAGGGGCCAGCGGGAGTATACCGGGGAGCTGTTTTTT. Translation gives CASSPRRGQREYTGELFF. Variable domain in full (rest from reference TRBV18 and TRBJ2-2): NAGVMQNPRHLVRRRGQEARLRCSPMKGHSHVYWYRQLPEEGLKFMVYLQKENIIDESGMPKERFSAEFPKEGPSILRIQQVVRGDSAAYFCASSPRRGQREYTGELFFGEGSRLTVL.

This chain links TRBV7-9 with TRBJ2-7; 7 positions match TRBD1. Per the germline V gene, CDR1 is SEHNR and CDR2 is FQNEAQ (reference sequence). V lost 8 bases and J lost 6; bases outside the gene matches: 10. The CDR3 covers 13 residues. In nucleotides, the CDR3 is TGTGCCAGCGGACGACAGGGTTCCCTCGAGCAGTACTTC. Amino acids: CASGRQGSLEQYF.

This chain joins TRBV19 and TRBJ2-2; no clear D. Germline-derived CDR1 and CDR2 are LNHDA and SQIVND (reference sequence). The V gene lost 9 bases and the J gene lost 3 bases, with 11 bases spanning the gap. This CDR3 spans 13 amino acids. CDR3 in DNA: TGTGCCAGCACCAAACTGGACACCGGGGAGCTGTTTTTT. Translated: CASTKLDTGELFF.

This clone was found many times. The rearrangement links TRBV2 to TRBJ1-6; TRBD1 matches at 7 bases. Germline assignment: CDR1 SNHLY and CDR2 FYNNEI. V trimming: 8 bases; J trimming: 7 bases; junction bases outside the gene matches: 5. This CDR3 contains 13 residues. Here the CDR3 DNA reads TGTGCCAGCTCTCGGGACAGAAATTCACCCCTCCACTTT. Translation: CASSRDRNSPLHF.

The chain joins TRBV19 to TRBJ1-1, with D tentatively TRBD1 (5 bases). This CDR3 is built from 13 residues. The ends were cut back, 6 bases at V and 4 bases at J, with 12 bases in the middle. The germline gives CDR1 LNHDA, CDR2 SQIVND (reference sequence). CDR3 region: CASRREGITEAFF. CDR3 nucleotide sequence: TGTGCCAGTAGGAGGGAGGGGATCACTGAAGCTTTCTTT.

The chain links TRBV7-3 to TRBJ1-2; D perhaps matches TRBD1 (6 bases). The germline CDR1 and CDR2 sequences are SGHTA and FQGTGA. The CDR3 extends over 14 amino acids. V was shortened by 2 bases and J by 7 bases, with 14 bases between the two germline ends. The DNA for the CDR3 is TGTGCCAGCAGCTTATATGGGACACCGGTTGGCTACACCTTC. Translating gives CASSLYGTPVGYTF.